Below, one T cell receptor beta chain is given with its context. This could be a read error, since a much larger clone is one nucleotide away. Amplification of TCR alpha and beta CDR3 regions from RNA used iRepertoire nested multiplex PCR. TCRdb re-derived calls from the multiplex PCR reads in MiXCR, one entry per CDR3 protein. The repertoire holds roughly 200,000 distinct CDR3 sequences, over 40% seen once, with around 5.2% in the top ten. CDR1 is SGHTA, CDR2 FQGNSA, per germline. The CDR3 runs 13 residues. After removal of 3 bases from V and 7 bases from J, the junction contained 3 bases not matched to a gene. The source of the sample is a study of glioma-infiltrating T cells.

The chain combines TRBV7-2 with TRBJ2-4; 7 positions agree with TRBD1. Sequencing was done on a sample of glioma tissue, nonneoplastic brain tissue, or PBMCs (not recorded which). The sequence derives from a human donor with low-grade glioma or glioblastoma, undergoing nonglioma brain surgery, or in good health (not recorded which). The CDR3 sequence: CASSFQGENIQYF. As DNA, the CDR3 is TGTGCCAGCAGCTTTCAGGGGGAGAACATTCAGTACTTC.